This T cell receptor (beta chain) is drawn from a study of blood T cell repertoires in COVID-19. Germline V CDR1 and CDR2: DFQATT, SNEGSKA (reference sequence). This CDR3 comprises 10 residues. Trimming left V 6 bases short and J 2 bases short, with 4 bases between. Two negative PCRs, clearance, or symptom resolution characterized the recovered Cohort 3 donors. Methods used by the authors: Estimation of nucleated cell counts was performed using reference gene primer amplification. This table comes from immunoSEQ multiplex PCR, and its TCRdb copy is limited to in-frame clones, with some not included. V and J calls and clone size are as listed in that table; D and trimming were resolved from the DNA. The data show roughly 220,000 clones, roughly nine tenths seen once.

The TCR originated in a woman under 40 who had recovered from COVID-19. Sequenced input: PBMCs or T cells enriched from blood (not recorded which). V and J are TRBV20-1 and TRBJ1-2, with no clear D. The CDR3 is CSAENYGYTF. The CDR3 region has the DNA TGCAGTGCCGAGAACTATGGCTACACCTTC.